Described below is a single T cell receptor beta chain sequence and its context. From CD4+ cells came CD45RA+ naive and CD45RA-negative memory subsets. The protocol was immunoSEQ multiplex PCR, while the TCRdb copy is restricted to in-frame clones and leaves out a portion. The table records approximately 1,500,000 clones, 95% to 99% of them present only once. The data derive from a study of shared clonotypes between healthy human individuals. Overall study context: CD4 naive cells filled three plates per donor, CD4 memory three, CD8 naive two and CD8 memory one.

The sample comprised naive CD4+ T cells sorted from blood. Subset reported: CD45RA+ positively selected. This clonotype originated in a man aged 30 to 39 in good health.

CDR3 nucleotide sequence: TGTGCCAGCAGCTCGGACAGGGGGCGAAGCTCTGGGGCCAACGTCCTGACTTTC. Its protein product is CASSSDRGRSSGANVLTF. The V gene is TRBV7-2, the J gene TRBJ2-6; 11 positions agree with TRBD1. This CDR3 spans 18 amino acids. Germline V gene lookup returns CDR1 SGHTA and CDR2 FQGNSA. V lost 4 bases to trimming and J lost 0 bases; unmatched junction nucleotides: 5.